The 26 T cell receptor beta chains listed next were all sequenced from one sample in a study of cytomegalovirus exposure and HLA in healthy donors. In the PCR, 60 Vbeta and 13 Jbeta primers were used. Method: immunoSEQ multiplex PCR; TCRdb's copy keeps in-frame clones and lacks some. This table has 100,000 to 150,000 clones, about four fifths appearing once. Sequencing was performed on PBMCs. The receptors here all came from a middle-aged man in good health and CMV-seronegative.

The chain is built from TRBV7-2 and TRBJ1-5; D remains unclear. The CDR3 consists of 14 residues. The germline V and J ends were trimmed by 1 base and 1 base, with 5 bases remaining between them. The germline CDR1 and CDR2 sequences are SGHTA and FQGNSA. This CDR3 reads CASSLGESNQPQHF. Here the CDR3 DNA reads TGTGCCAGCAGCTTAGGGGAGAGCAATCAGCCCCAGCATTTT.

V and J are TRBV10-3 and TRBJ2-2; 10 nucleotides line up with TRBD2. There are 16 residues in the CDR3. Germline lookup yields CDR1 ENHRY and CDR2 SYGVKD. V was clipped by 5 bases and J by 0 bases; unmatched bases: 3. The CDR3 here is CAISSGLASNTGELFF. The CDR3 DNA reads TGTGCCATCAGTTCGGGACTAGCGTCGAACACCGGGGAGCTGTTTTTT.

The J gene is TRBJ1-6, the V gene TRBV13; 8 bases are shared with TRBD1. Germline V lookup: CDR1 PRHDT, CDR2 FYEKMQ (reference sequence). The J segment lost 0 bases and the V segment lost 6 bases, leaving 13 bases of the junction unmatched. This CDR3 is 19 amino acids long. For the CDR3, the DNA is TGTGCCAGCAGATCAACAGGGGGTAGGGGAAGCTCCTATAATTCACCCCTCCACTTT. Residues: CASRSTGGRGSSYNSPLHF.

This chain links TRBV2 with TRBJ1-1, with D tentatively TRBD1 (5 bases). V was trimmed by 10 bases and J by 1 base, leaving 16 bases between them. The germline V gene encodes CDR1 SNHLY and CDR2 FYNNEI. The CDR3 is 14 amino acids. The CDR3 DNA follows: TGTGCCACTGGAGGAGGAGGGGCGAACACTGAAGCTTTCTTT. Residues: CATGGGGANTEAFF.

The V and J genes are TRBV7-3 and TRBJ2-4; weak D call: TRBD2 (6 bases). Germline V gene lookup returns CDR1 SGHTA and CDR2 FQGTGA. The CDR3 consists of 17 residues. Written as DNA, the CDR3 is TGTGCTACCTACACGGGGGTGAGGCAGGGAGCCAAAAACATTCAGTACTTC. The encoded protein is CATYTGVRQGAKNIQYF.

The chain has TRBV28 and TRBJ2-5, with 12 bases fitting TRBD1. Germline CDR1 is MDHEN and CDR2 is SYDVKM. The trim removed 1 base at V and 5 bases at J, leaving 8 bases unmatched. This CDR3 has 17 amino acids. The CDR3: CASSLSAGTGGAETQYF. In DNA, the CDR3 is TGTGCCAGCAGTTTATCCGCCGGGACAGGGGGCGCGGAGACCCAGTACTTC.

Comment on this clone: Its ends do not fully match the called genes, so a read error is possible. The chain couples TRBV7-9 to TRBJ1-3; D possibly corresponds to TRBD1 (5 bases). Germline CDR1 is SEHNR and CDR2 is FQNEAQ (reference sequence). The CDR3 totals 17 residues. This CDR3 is CSSSLEVRVTSGNTIYF. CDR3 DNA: TGTTCCAGCAGCTTAGAGGTCAGGGTGACATCTGGAAACACCATATATTTT. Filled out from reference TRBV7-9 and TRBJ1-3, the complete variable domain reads DTGVSQNPRHKITKRGQNVTFRCDPISEHNRLYWYRQTLGQGPEFLTYFQNEAQLEKSRLLSDRFSAERPKGSFSTLEIQRTEQGDSAMYLCSSSLEVRVTSGNTIYFGEGSWLTVV.

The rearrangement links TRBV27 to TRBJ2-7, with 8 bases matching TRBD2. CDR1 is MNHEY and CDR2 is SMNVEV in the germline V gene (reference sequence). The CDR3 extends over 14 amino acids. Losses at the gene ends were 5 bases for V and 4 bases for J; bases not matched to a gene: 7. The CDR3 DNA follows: TGTGCCAGCAGTCCCGTCGGGGGGGGTTACGAGCAGTACTTC. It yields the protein CASSPVGGGYEQYF.

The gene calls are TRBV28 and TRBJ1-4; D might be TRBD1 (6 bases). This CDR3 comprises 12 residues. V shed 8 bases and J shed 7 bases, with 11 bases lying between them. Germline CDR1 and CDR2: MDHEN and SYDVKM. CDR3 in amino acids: CASEGVGEKLFF. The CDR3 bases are TGTGCCAGCGAGGGGGTAGGTGAAAAACTGTTTTTT. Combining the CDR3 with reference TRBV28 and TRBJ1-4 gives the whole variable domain DVKVTQSSRYLVKRTGEKVFLECVQDMDHENMFWYRQDPGLGLRLIYFSYDVKMKEKGDIPEGYSVSREKKERFSLILESASTNQTSMYLCASEGVGEKLFFGSGTQLSVL.

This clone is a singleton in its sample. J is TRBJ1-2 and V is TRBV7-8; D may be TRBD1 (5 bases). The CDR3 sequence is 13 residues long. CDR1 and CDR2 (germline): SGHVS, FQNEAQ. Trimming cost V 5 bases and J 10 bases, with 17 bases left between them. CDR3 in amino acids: CASSTREDSSYTF. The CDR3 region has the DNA TGTGCCAGCAGCACCAGGGAAGACAGCTCCTACACCTTC.

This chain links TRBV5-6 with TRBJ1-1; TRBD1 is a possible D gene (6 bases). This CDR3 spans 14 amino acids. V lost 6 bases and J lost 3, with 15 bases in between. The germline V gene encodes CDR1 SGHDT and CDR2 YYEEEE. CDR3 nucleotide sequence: TGTGCCAGCAACGAACAGGGAGGGGACACTGAAGCTTTCTTT. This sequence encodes CASNEQGGDTEAFF.

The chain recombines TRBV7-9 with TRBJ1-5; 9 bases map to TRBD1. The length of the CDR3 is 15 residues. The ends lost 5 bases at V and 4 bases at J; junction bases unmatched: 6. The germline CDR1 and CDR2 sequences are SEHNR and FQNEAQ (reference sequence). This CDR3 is CASSPTGTGNQPQHF. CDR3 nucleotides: TGTGCCAGCAGCCCCACCGGGACAGGGAATCAGCCCCAGCATTTT. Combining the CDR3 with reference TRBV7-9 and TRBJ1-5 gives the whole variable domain DTGVSQNPRHKITKRGQNVTFRCDPISEHNRLYWYRQTLGQGPEFLTYFQNEAQLEKSRLLSDRFSAERPKGSFSTLEIQRTEQGDSAMYLCASSPTGTGNQPQHFGDGTRLSIL.

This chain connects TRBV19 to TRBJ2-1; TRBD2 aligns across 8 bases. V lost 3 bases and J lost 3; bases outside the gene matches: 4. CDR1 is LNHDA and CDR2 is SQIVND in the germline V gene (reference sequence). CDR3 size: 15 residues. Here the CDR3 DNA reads TGTGCCAGTAGTATCCCCGGGACTAGCTACAATGAGCAGTTCTTC. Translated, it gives CASSIPGTSYNEQFF.

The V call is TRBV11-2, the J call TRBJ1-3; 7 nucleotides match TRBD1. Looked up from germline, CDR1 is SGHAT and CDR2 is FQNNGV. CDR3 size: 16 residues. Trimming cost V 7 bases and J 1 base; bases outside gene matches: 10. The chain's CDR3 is CASNRGFGLSGNTIYF. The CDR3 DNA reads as TGTGCCAGCAACAGGGGTTTTGGGTTGTCTGGAAACACCATATATTTT.

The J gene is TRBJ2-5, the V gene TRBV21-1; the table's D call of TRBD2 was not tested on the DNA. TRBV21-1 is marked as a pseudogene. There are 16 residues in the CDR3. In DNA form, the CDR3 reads TGTGCCAAGGGAAAGCGGGGGGGCAGGTTCGGGGAGACCCAGTACTTC. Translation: CAKGKRGGRFGETQYF.

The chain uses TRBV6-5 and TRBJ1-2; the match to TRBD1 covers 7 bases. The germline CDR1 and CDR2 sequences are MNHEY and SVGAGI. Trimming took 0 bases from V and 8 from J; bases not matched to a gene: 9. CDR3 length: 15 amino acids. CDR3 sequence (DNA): TGTGCCAGCAGTTACTCGATGGGCAGGGGGGTCGGCTACACCTTC. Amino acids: CASSYSMGRGVGYTF.

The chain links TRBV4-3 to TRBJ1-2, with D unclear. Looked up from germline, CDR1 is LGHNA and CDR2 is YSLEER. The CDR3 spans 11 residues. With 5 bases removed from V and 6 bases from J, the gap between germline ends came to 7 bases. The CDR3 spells CASSSSDGYTF. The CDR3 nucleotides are TGCGCCAGCAGCAGTTCAGATGGCTACACCTTC.

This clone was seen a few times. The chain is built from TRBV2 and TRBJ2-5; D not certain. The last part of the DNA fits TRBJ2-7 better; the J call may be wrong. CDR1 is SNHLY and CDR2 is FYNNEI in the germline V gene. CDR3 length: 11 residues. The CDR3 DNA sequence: TGTGCCAGCAGTGAACGTGTCGAGCAGTACTTC. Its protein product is CASSERVEQYF.

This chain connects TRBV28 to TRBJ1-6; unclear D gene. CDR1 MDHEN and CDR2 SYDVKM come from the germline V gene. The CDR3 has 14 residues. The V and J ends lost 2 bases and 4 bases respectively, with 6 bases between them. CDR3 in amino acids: CASSLTAYNSPLHF. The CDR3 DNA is TGTGCCAGCAGTTTAACAGCATATAATTCACCCCTCCACTTT.

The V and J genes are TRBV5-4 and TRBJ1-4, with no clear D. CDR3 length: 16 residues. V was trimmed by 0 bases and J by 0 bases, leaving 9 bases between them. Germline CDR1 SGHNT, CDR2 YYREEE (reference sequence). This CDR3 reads CASSLASSATNEKLFF. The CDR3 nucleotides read TGTGCCAGCAGCTTGGCCTCCAGTGCAACTAATGAAAAACTGTTTTTT.

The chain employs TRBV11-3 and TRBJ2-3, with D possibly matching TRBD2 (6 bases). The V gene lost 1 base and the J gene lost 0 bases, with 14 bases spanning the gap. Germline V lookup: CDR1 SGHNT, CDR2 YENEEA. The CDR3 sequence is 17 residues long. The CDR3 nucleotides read TGTGCCAGCAGCTTAGGACGGGGAGGTGGGAGCACAGATACGCAGTATTTT. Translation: CASSLGRGGGSTDTQYF.

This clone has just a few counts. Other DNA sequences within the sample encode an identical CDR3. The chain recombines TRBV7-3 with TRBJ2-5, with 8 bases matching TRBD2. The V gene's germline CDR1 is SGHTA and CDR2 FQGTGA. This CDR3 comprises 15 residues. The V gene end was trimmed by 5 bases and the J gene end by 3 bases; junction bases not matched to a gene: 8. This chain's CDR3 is CASSRGGGREETQYF. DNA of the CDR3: TGTGCCAGCAGCCGAGGCGGGGGGCGCGAAGAGACCCAGTACTTC.

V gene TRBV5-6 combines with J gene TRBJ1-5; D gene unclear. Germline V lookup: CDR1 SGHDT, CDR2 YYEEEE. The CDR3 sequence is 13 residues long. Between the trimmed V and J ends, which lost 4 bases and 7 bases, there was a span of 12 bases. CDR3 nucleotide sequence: TGTGCCAGCAGCGACGGGTCTCGACAGCCCCAGCATTTT. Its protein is CASSDGSRQPQHF. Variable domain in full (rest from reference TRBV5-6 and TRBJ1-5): DAGVTQSPTHLIKTRGQQVTLRCSPKSGHDTVSWYQQALGQGPQFIFQYYEEEERQRGNFPDRFSGHQFPNYSSELNVNALLLGDSALYLCASSDGSRQPQHFGDGTRLSIL.

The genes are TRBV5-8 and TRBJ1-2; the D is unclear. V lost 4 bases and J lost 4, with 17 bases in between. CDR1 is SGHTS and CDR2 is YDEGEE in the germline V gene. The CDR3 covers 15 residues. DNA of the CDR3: TGTGCCAGCAGCCGAGGAAGGAGTCTGCCCTATGGCTACACCTTC. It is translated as CASSRGRSLPYGYTF.

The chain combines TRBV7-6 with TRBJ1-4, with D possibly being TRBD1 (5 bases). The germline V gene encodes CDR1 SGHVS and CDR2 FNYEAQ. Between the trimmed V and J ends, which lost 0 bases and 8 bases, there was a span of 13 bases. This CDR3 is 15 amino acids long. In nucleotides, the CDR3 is TGTGCCAGCAGCTTAGCTGGGGGGAGGATGGAAAAACTGTTTTTT. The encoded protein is CASSLAGGRMEKLFF.

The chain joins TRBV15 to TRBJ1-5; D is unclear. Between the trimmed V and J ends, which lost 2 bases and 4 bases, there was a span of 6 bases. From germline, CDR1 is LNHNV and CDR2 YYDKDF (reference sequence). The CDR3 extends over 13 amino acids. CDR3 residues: CATSRSFNQPQHF. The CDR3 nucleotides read TGTGCCACCAGCAGAAGCTTTAATCAGCCCCAGCATTTT.